A single sample is the source of the 8 T cell receptor beta chains below, sequenced in a study of T cell repertoires in cytomegalovirus infection. TCRdb ran MiXCR on the reads and lists one entry per CDR3 protein. This table has about 900,000 distinct CDR3 sequences, about a third appearing once. Antigens for these TCRs are unknown. Sequencing used cultured CD8+ T cells from PBMCs, obtained from culture after CMV antigen stimulation. The receptors were gathered from a human donor in good health (CMV status not recorded). Some clones in this sample may be carry-over from other donors' samples.

This clonotype has more than one count but fewer than ten. V is TRBV5-5 and J is TRBJ2-5; 9 bases map to TRBD1. V dropped 1 base and J dropped 5; count of bases not matched to a gene: 9. The CDR3 length is 16 residues. Germline CDR1 SGHKS, CDR2 YYEKEE (reference sequence). In nucleotides, the CDR3 is TGTGCCAGCAGCTTGTTTCGGGACAGGGTGTTTGAGACCCAGTACTTC. It yields the protein CASSLFRDRVFETQYF.

The rearrangement joins TRBV13 to TRBJ1-2; 7 nucleotides align to TRBD1. With V trimmed by 2 bases and J by 7 bases, 4 bases remained unmatched. Germline V CDR1 and CDR2: PRHDT, FYEKMQ (reference sequence). The CDR3 spans 13 residues. The CDR3 bases are TGTGCCAGCAGCTTACTGACAGGGTCTGGCTACACCTTC. This codes for CASSLLTGSGYTF.

This sequence joins TRBV12-3 or TRBV12-4 and TRBJ2-3; D gene ambiguous. The CDR3 covers 15 residues. The V end was cut by 1 base, the J end by 0 bases, with 8 bases between. The CDR3 reads CASSLVGVSTDTQYF. DNA for the CDR3: TGTGCCAGCAGTTTAGTTGGGGTTAGCACAGATACGCAGTATTTT.

This clonotype was counted only a few times. The chain joins TRBV7-9 to TRBJ2-3, with D possibly TRBD2 on 6 matching bases. V dropped 5 bases and J dropped 2 bases, with 11 bases sitting between them. This CDR3 is 14 amino acids long. Germline V CDR1 and CDR2: SEHNR, FQNEAQ (reference sequence). DNA for the CDR3: TGTGCCAGCAGCGGGGACTTGTCCACAGATACGCAGTATTTT. Amino acids: CASSGDLSTDTQYF.

This clonotype was seen a few times. V usage is TRBV6-6 and J usage is TRBJ1-5; TRBD1 matches at 7 bases. The V and J ends lost 2 bases and 5 bases, in that order; junction bases with no gene match: 3. The CDR3 totals 14 residues. The germline CDR1 and CDR2 sequences are MNHNY and SVGAGI (reference sequence). The CDR3 sequence is CASSYKGAHQPQHF. CDR3 in DNA: TGTGCCAGCAGTTACAAGGGGGCGCATCAGCCCCAGCATTTT.

The V gene is TRBV29-1, the J gene TRBJ2-7; D ambiguous. The CDR3 covers 13 residues. The germline gives CDR1 SQVTM, CDR2 ANQGSEA. V dropped 5 bases and J dropped 3 bases, with 14 bases sitting between them. CDR3 DNA: TGCAGCGTTATCGATGCCCGACACTACGAGCAGTACTTC. Protein product: CSVIDARHYEQYF.

This clonotype was detected only a few times. J is TRBJ1-1 and V is TRBV7-6; TRBD1 is a possible D gene (5 bases). CDR3 length equals 14 residues. The V end lost 5 bases, the J end lost 0 bases, and 10 bases lay between the germline ends. CDR1 and CDR2 from the germline V gene are SGHVS and FNYEAQ. The DNA of the CDR3 is TGTGCCAGCAGCCCAGGGCTAATGAACACTGAAGCTTTCTTT. It codes for CASSPGLMNTEAFF.

This rearrangement joins TRBV27 to TRBJ1-5, with 9 bases that match TRBD1. The V and J ends lost 5 bases and 6 bases, in that order; junction bases with no gene match: 5. The CDR3 runs 14 residues. Germline V gene sequence: CDR1 MNHEY, CDR2 SMNVEV (reference sequence). DNA of the CDR3: TGTGCCAGCAGTCAGGACAGGGGAGCTCAGCCCCAGCATTTT. This encodes CASSQDRGAQPQHF.